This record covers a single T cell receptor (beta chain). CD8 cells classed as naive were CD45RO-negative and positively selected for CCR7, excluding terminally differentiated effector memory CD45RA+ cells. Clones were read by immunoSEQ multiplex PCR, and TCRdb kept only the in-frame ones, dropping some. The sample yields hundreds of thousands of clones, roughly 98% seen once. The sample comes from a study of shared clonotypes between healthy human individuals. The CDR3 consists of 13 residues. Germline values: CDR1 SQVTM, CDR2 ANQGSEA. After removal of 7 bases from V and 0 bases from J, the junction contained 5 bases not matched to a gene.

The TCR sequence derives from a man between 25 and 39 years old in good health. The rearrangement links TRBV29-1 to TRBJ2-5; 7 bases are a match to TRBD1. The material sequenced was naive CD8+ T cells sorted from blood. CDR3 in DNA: TGCAGCGCCCTACAGGGGCACCAAGAGACCCAGTACTTC. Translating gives CSALQGHQETQYF.